This T cell receptor beta chain was captured in a study of T-cell memory formation after mild COVID-19. On the study more broadly: Most TCR clusters belonged to a single donor. The study, taken as a whole, reports: Within pre-infection memory, some responding clones were found, suggesting cross-reactive memory joined. Clones contracting across day 15 to 85 had a balanced CD4/CD8 profile; later expanding clones leaned CD4+. Unconfirmed was the SARS-CoV-2 specificity of second-wave clones that peaked on day 37.

MiXCR, applied by TCRdb to the 5' RACE reads, yields one record per CDR3 protein. The table shows approximately 560,000 distinct CDR3 sequences, with 15% to 20% occurring only once. CDR1 MNHEY and CDR2 SMNVEV come from the germline V gene (reference sequence). The length of the CDR3 is 15 residues. Deletions cut 2 bases from V and 8 bases from J, with 13 bases between. In its sample, this clonotype was seen a few times. Its specificity is not known. The origin of this receptor is an adult woman who had mild COVID-19 (a few samples of this study predate the infection). Cell type and time point are not known. Sequencing was carried out using PBMCs or a T cell subset sorted from them (not recorded which). The rearrangement links TRBV27 to TRBJ1-6, with D tentatively TRBD1 (6 bases). The CDR3 spells CASSLGAGVDSPLHF. The CDR3 coding sequence is TGTGCCAGCAGTTTAGGGGCAGGGGTAGATTCACCCCTCCACTTT.